The TCR beta chain under discussion was sequenced for a study of blood T cell repertoires in COVID-19. Looking at the study overall: Whether acute or convalescent, the COVID-19 samples came from the United States, Italy and Spain.

Per germline, CDR1 LNHDA and CDR2 SQIVND (reference sequence). This CDR3 has 16 residues. V dropped 3 bases and J dropped 3; count of bases not matched to a gene: 4. Assignments of participants to cohorts depended upon their own reported clinical history. TCRdb keeps only in-frame clones here, not all; method: immunoSEQ multiplex PCR. Of roughly 280,000 clones detected, 80% to 95% appear once; the ten largest clones hold approximately 2.7%. The receptor comes from a man between 40 and 49 years old who had been exposed to COVID-19. This chain uses TRBV19 with TRBJ2-2, with 10 positions matching TRBD1. Sequenced input: PBMCs or T cells enriched from blood (not recorded which). DNA for the CDR3: TGTGCCAGTAGTATGGGACAGGGGATTTACACCGGGGAGCTGTTTTTT. It is translated as CASSMGQGIYTGELFF.